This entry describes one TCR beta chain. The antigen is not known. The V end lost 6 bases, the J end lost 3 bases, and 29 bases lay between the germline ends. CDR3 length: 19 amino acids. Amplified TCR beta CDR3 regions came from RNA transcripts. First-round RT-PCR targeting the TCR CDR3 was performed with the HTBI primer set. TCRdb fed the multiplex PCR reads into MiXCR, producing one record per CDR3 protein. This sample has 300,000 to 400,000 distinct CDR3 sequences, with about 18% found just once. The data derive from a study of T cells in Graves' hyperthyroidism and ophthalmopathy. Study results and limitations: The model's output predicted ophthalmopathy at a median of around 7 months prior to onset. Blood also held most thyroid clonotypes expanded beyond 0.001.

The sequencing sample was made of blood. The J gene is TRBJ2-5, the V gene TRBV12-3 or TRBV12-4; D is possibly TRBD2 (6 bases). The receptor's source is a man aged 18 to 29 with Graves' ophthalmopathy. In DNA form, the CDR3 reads TGTGCCAGCAGCCGAGATATTTCCAGGTCCTCGCGGGGTGAAGAGACCCAGTACTTC. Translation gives CASSRDISRSSRGEETQYF.